The clone carrying this T cell receptor beta chain was counted between two and nine times. Germline V gene lookup returns CDR1 SGHRS and CDR2 YFSETQ. The CDR3 is 15 amino acids. Trimming removed 4 bases from V and 5 bases from J; junction bases left unmatched: 10. This sample was taken from a study of early T cells in non-severe SARS-CoV-2 infection. TCRdb recomputed calls from the 5' RACE reads with MiXCR, one row per CDR3 protein. The table shows 70,000 to 90,000 distinct CDR3 sequences, with more than 10% occurring only once. The specimen was whole blood. The TCR comes from an adult who was a healthcare worker with PCR-confirmed SARS-CoV-2 infection or an uninfected control (not recorded which). The chain joins TRBV5-1 to TRBJ2-7, with 9 bases aligning to TRBD1. The chain's CDR3 is CASSPGTGRSNEQYF. The CDR3 nucleotides read TGCGCCAGCAGCCCCGGGACAGGGCGGTCCAACGAGCAGTACTTC. The full variable domain, with the rest looked up from reference TRBV5-1 and TRBJ2-7, is KAGVTQTPRYLIKTRGQQVTLSCSPISGHRSVSWYQQTPGQGLQFLFEYFSETQRNKGNFPGRFSGRQFSNSRSEMNVSTLELGDSALYLCASSPGTGRSNEQYFGPGTRLTVT.